This TCR beta chain is drawn from a study of blood T cell repertoires in COVID-19. Overall study context: Some COVID-19 samples were acute and others convalescent; all came from the United States, Italy and Spain. In each case, the material was cDNA or gDNA derived from T cells, B-cell-depleted T cells, or PBMCs.

The CDR3 runs to 14 residues. Deletions cut 3 bases from V and 0 bases from J, with 7 bases between. Looked up from germline, CDR1 is SGDLS and CDR2 is YYNGEE. The assay was immunoSEQ multiplex PCR, and TCRdb's table has in-frame clones only and misses some. The table records nearly 80,000 clones, around 83% of them present only once. The chain is built from TRBV9 and TRBJ1-3; D gene unclear. The sequence was collected from a man in his forties or fifties with acute or convalescent COVID-19. The sample was peripheral blood. The DNA for the CDR3 is TGTGCCAGCAGCGGTACCGGCTCTGGAAACACCATATATTTT. Protein: CASSGTGSGNTIYF.